This is a list of T cell receptor beta chains from one sample in a study of blood T cell repertoires in COVID-19. TCRdb's copy holds only in-frame clones and misses some; the assay was immunoSEQ multiplex PCR. The table includes over 250,000 clones, about 88% detected once. Sequenced sample: peripheral blood. The receptors come from a woman between 65 and 79 years old with COVID-19, enrolled during active disease. The CDR3 runs from the conserved cysteine through the conserved F or W. The D gene is left open where the match is weak. Clone size, where shown, is once, few, many, or a class for clones that have expanded.

V gene	J gene	clone size	D gene	CDR3 DNA	CDR3 protein
TRBV4-1	TRBJ1-6	NA	NA	TGCGCCAGCAGCCAGATTGGAGGGCTCCGGGATTCACCCCTCCACTTT	CASSQIGGLRDSPLHF
TRBV5-6	TRBJ2-3	NA	NA	TGTGCCAGCAGTTACACAGATACGCAGTATTTT	CASSYTDTQYF
TRBV7-7	TRBJ1-6	NA	TRBD1	TGTGCCAGCAGCTTAGAAGACGGGACAGGGGGCAGGTCCTATAATTCACCCCTCCACTTT	CASSLEDGTGGRSYNSPLHF
TRBV19	TRBJ1-1	few	TRBD1	TGTGCCAGTAGTCTCAACAGGGGTTTAGCTGAAGCTTTCTTT	CASSLNRGLAEAFF
TRBV5-1	TRBJ2-1	NA	NA	TGCGCCAGCAGCTCCTTAGGGGGGGCGAGGAATGAGCAGTTCTTC	CASSSLGGARNEQFF
TRBV7-9	TRBJ2-7	NA	NA	TGTGCCAGCAGCTCGCACCGGGACACCACCTACGAGCAGTACTTC	CASSSHRDTTYEQYF
TRBV5-1	TRBJ1-2	NA	TRBD1	TGCGCCAGCAGCTACTACGGACAGGACTATGGCTACACCTTC	CASSYYGQDYGYTF
TRBV5-1	TRBJ1-1	NA	TRBD1	TGCGCCAGCAAGGGGGACAGGGGGGAAGCTGAAGCTTTCTTT	CASKGDRGEAEAFF
TRBV9	TRBJ2-3	NA	TRBD2	TGTGCCAGCAGCGTGGGGTCTAGCGGGGGGTACGACACAGATACGCAGTATTTT	CASSVGSSGGYDTDTQYF
TRBV6-2/TRBV6-3	TRBJ1-2	NA	NA	TGTGCCAGCAGCATACAGATTAACTATGGCTACACCTTC	CASSIQINYGYTF
TRBV21-1	TRBJ2-2	NA	NA	TGTGCCAGCAGCCGCAGGGGCCTCACCGGGGAGCTGTTTTTT	CASSRRGLTGELFF
TRBV4-1	TRBJ2-7	few	TRBD2	TGCGCCAGCAGCCAAGGCGGGGTTTCTAGCGGGGGGACATCCTACGAGCAGTACTTC	CASSQGGVSSGGTSYEQYF
TRBV28	TRBJ1-2	NA	NA	TGTGCCAGCAGCCCCCCCGGGGAAGGGCACTATGGCTACACCTTC	CASSPPGEGHYGYTF
TRBV5-6	TRBJ2-2	once	NA	TGTGCCAGCAGCGGTGGGGCGAGCACCGGGGAGCTGTTTTTT	CASSGGASTGELFF